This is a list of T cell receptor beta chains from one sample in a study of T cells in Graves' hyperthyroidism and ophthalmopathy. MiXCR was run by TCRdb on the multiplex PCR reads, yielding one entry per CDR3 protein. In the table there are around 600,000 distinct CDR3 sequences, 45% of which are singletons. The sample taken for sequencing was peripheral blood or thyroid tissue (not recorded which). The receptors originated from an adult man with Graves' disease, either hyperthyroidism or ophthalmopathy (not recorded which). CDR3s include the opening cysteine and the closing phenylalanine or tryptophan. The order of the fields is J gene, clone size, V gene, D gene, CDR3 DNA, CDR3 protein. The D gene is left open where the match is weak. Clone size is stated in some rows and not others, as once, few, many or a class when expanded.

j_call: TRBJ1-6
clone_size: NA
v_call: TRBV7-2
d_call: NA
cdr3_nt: TGTGCCAGCAGCTTGAGTCCCCGCGGTAATTCACCCCTCCACTTT
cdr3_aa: CASSLSPRGNSPLHF

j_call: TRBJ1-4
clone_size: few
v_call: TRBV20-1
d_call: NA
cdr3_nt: TGCAGTGCTAGAGATCAGGGCGCTGCAACTAATGAAAAACTGTTTTTT
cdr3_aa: CSARDQGAATNEKLFF

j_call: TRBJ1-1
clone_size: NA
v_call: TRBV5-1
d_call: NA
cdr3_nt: TGCGCCAGCAGCTTGGCGCCCGGACAGCTTGAAGCTTTCTTT
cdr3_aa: CASSLAPGQLEAFF

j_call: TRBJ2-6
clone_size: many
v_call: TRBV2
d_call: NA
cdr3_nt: TGTGCCAGCACGGAATTGGATTCTGGGGCCAACGTCCTGACTTTC
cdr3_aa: CASTELDSGANVLTF

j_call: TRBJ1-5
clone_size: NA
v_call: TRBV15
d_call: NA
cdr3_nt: TGTGCCACCAGCAGAGCCCAGGGATGGGGTCAGCCCCAGCATTTT
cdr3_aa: CATSRAQGWGQPQHF

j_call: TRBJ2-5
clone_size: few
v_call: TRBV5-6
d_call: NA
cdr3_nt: TGTGCCAGCAGCTTGAAGGGGGGCCAAGAGACCCAGTACTTC
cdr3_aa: CASSLKGGQETQYF

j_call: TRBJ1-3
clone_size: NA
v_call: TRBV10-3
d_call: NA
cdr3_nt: TGTGCCATCAGTGATTCGGGACTGGTCAACACCATATATTTT
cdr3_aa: CAISDSGLVNTIYF

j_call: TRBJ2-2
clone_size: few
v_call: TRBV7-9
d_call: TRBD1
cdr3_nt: TGTGCCAGCTTAACAGGACAGGGTTACACCGGGGAGCTGTTTTTT
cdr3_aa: CASLTGQGYTGELFF

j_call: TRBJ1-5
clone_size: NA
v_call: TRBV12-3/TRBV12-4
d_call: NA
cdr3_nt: TGTGCCAGCAGTGACGGCATCAATCAGCCCCAGCATTTT
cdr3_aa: CASSDGINQPQHF

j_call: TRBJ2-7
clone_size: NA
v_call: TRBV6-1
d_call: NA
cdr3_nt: TGTGCCAGCAGAAGGGGCTACGAGCAGTACTTC
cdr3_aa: CASRRGYEQYF

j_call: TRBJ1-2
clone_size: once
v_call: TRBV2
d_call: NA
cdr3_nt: TGCAGTGCTAACGCCGGGACAAGCTATGACACTAACTATGGCTACACCTTC
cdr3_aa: CSANAGTSYDTNYGYTF

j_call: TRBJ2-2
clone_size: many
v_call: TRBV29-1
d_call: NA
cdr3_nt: TGCAGCGTCAGAAGTCCGAACACCGGGGAGCTGTTTTTT
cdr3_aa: CSVRSPNTGELFF

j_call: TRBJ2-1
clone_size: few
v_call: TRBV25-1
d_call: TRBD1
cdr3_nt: TGTGCCAGCAGTGCTCTTAGGACAGGGGGAGCTGAGCAGTTCTTC
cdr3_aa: CASSALRTGGAEQFF

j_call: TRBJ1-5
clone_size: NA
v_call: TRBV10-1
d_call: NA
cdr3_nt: TGCACCAGCCTCGATTATGGTTTCGATAGCAATCAGCCCCAGCATTTT
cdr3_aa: CTSLDYGFDSNQPQHF

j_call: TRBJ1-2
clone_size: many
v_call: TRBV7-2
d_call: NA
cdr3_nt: TGTGCCAGCAGCTTTACAGGGAGCGGCTACACCTTC
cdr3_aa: CASSFTGSGYTF

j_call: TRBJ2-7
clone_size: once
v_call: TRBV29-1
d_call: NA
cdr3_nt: TGCAGCGTGGCCGGGACACTGGGCGAGCAGTACTTC
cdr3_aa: CSVAGTLGEQYF

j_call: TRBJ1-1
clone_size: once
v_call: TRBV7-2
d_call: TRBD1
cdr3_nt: TGTGCCAGCAGCATGGGGACAGGGGGCCCCACTGAAGCTTTCTTT
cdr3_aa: CASSMGTGGPTEAFF

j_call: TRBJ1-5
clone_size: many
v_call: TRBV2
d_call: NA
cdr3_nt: TGTGCCAGCAGTGCGACATGGGGAGCGAGTCAGCCCCAGCATTTT
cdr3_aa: CASSATWGASQPQHF

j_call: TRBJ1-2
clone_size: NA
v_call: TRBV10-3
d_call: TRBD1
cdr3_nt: TGTGCCATCAGTGGGACCGGGACAGGGTATGGCTACACCTTC
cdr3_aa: CAISGTGTGYGYTF

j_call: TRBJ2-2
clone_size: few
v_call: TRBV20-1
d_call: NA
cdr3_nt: TGCAGTGCCCCTTCGTCCGGGGAGCTGTTTTTT
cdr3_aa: CSAPSSGELFF

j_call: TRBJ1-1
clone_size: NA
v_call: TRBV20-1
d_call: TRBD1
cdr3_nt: TGCAGTGTTCGACAGGGGGTCGCTGAAGCTTTCTTT
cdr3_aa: CSVRQGVAEAFF

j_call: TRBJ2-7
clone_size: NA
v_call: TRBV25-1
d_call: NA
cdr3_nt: TGTGCCAGCAGTGAAGGGTTGGACGGCCCTACCTACGAGCAGCACTTC
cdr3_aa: CASSEGLDGPTYEQHF

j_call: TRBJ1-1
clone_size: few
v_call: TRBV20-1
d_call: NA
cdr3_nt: TGCAGTGCTAGTAAAGGGGGAGGTTCGTGGACTGAAGCTTTCTTT
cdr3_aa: CSASKGGGSWTEAFF

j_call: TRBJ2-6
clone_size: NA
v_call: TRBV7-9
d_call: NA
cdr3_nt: TGTGCCAGCAGCGTAGGGACCTCTGGGGCCAACGTCCTGACTTTC
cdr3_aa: CASSVGTSGANVLTF

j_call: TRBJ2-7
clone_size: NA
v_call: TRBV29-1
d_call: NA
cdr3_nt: TGCCGCGTTCGGGCCGTTGAGAGCCGGATCCAGAGCTCCTACGAGCAGTACTTC
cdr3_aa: CRVRAVESRIQSSYEQYF

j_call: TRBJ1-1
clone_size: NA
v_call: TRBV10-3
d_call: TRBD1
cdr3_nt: TGTGCCATCAGTGAAAACCAGGGGGCTGAAGCTTTCTTT
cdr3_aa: CAISENQGAEAFF

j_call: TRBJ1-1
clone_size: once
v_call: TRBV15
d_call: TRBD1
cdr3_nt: TGTGCCACCTCAGGGGGGTGGGGTGAGACTGAAGCTTTCTTT
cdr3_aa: CATSGGWGETEAFF

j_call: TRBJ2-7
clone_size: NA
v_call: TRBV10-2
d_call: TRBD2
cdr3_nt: TGCGCCAGCAGTGAGACTAGCGGGAGCGCACTCTCCTACGAGCAGTACTTC
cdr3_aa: CASSETSGSALSYEQYF

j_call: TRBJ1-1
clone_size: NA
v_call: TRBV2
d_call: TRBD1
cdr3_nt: TGCGCCAGCAGCCACGCCGGACAGGCGTATCCCGAAGCTTTCTTT
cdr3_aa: CASSHAGQAYPEAFF

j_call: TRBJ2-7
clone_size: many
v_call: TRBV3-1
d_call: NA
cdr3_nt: TGTGCCAGCAGCCAAGTGGGCAGGTACTACGAGCAGTACTTC
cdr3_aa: CASSQVGRYYEQYF

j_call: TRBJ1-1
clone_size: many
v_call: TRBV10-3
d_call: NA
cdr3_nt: TGTGCCATCAGTGAAAACAGGGATCCGAACACTGAAGCTTTCTTT
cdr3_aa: CAISENRDPNTEAFF

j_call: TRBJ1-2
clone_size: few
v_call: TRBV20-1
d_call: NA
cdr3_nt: TGCAGTGCTAGAGATGTGGGGGCAGCTAGAATAAACTATGGCTACACCTTC
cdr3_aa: CSARDVGAARINYGYTF

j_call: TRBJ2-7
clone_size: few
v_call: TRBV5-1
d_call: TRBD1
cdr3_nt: TGCGCCAGCAGCTTGGATACAGGGGGTTTAATGGAGCAGTACTTC
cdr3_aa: CASSLDTGGLMEQYF

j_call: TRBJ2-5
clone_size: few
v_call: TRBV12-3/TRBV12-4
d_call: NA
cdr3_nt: TGTGCCAGCACCTTAGGGCTTAGCTCCAAGACCCAGTACTTC
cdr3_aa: CASTLGLSSKTQYF

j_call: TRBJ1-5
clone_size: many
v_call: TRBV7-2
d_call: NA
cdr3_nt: TGTGCCAGCAGCTTAGCGGTCAGGGATCAGCCCCAGCATTTT
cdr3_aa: CASSLAVRDQPQHF

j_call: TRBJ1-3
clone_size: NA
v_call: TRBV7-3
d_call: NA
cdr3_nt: TGTGCCAGCAACCTTGAGGGGTCGCGGGGCTACACCATATATTTT
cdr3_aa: CASNLEGSRGYTIYF